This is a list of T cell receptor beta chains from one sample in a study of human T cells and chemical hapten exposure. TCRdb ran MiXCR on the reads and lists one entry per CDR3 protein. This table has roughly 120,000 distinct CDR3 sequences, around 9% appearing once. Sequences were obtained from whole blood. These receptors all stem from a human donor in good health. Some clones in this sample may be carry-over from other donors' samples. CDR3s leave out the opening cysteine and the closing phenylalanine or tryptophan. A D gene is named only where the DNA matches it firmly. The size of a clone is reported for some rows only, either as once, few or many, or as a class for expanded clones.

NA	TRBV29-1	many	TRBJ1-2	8	SVGEGGYT
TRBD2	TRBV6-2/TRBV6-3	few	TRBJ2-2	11	ASSWTSPGELF
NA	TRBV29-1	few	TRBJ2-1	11	SVEGGAPNEQF
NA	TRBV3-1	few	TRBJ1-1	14	ASSQEPGLANTEAF
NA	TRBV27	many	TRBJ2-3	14	ATTKNRGGGTDTQY
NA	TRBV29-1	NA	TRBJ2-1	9	SVERDNEQF
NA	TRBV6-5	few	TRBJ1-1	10	ASSPTNTEAF
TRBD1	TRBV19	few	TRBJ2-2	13	ASCPGTGNTGELF
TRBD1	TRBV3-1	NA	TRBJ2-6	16	ASSQAGTGISGANVLT
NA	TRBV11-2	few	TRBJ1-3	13	ASSSPGTPGNTIY
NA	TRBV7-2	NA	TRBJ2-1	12	ASSSRDAYGEQF
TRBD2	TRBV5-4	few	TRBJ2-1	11	ASSSLAGNEQF
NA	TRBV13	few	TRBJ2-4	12	ASSSRQSKNIQY
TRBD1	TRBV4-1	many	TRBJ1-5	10	ASGTGDQPQH
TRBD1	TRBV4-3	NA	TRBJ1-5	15	ASSQDTGGMGNQPQH
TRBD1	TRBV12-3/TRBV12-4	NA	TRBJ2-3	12	ASGPGQGTDTQY
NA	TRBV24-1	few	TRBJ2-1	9	ATSDLNEQF
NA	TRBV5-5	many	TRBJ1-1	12	ASRGDRGNTEAF
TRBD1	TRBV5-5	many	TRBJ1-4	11	ASSSDRDEKLF
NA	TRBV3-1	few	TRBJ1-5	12	ASSRGTLDQPQH
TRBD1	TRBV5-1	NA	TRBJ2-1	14	ASSLADRTLYNEQF
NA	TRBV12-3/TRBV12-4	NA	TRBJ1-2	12	ASSFRDVGYGYT
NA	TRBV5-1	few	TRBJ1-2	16	ASSFPFRGQARPYGYT
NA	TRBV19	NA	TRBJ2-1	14	ASSWSRGRGHNEQF
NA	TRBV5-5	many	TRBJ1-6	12	ASSLVPGTSPLH
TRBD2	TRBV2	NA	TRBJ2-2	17	ASSRTSGSSRGLAGELF
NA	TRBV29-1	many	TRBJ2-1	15	SVEVPGGPFLYNEQF
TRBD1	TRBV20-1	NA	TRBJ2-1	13	SARSDRVGYNEQF
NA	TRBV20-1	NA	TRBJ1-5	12	SARTEQSYQPQH
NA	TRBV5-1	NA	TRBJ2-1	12	ASGTRSVYNEQF
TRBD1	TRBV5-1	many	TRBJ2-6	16	ASSQGQGAAPGANVLT
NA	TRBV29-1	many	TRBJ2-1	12	SGKRAGTYNEQF
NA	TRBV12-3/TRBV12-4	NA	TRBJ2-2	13	ATLGVGWNTGELF